This is a list of T cell receptor beta chains from one sample in a study of human T cells and chemical hapten exposure. TCRdb re-called the RACE reads through MiXCR, storing one row per CDR3 protein. The table lists fewer than 150,000 distinct CDR3 sequences, 12% of them singletons. The sequences come from whole blood, collected in connection with sensitization to the hapten diphenylcyclopropenone (DPC). These receptors all come from a woman aged 45-65 years with alopecia areata. Some clones in this sample may be carry-over from other donors' samples. CDR3s include the opening cysteine and the closing phenylalanine or tryptophan. The D gene is left open where the match is weak. Clone size is given for some rows only: seen once, a few or many times, or a class if the clone is expanded.

TRBJ1-1 TRBV12-3/TRBV12-4 . . TGTGCCAGCAGTTTAGGAGCTGAAGCTTTCTTT CASSLGAEAFF
TRBJ1-5 TRBV28 few . TGTGCCAGCAGTTTGGGGGCGCGGAGTCAGCCCCAGCATTTT CASSLGARSQPQHF
TRBJ1-5 TRBV28 few . TGTGCCAGCAACCCCCGGGGCCCCAGGGCTCAGCCCCAGCATTTT CASNPRGPRAQPQHF
TRBJ2-7 TRBV6-2/TRBV6-3 many TRBD1 TGTGCCAGCAGTTACTCCCCGGACAGGGGGCATATATACGAGCAGTACTTC CASSYSPDRGHIYEQYF
TRBJ2-1 TRBV20-1 many . TGCAGTGCTTCCGGACCCTCCTACAATGAGCAGTTCTTC CSASGPSYNEQFF
TRBJ2-3 TRBV6-6 many . TGTGCCAGCAGTCCCCCTGGCGAAGATACGCAGTATTTT CASSPPGEDTQYF
TRBJ2-5 TRBV29-1 . . TGCAGCGCCGGGACCGCGAGGGAGACCCAGTACTTC CSAGTARETQYF
TRBJ2-3 TRBV11-2 many . TGTGCCAGCAGCTTAGATGCAGCGGCCAAAAGCACAGATACGCAGTATTTT CASSLDAAAKSTDTQYF
TRBJ2-1 TRBV12-3/TRBV12-4 few TRBD1 TGTGCCAGCAGATACAGGGGAGACAATGAGCAGTTCTTC CASRYRGDNEQFF
TRBJ1-6 TRBV20-1 . . TGCAGTGCCCGGAGACCCCTGGGGGATAATTCACCCCTCCACTTT CSARRPLGDNSPLHF
TRBJ2-7 TRBV5-1 once . TGCGCCAGCAGCTTGGGGACGGCAAACTACGAGCAGTACTTC CASSLGTANYEQYF
TRBJ2-2 TRBV12-3/TRBV12-4 . TRBD2 TGTGCCAGCAGTCCTAGCGGTGGGAGCACCGGGGAGCTGTTTTTT CASSPSGGSTGELFF
TRBJ2-1 TRBV10-2 many TRBD2 TGCGCCAGCAGTACTAGCGGGAGGGCCGATGAGCAGTTCTTC CASSTSGRADEQFF
TRBJ1-1 TRBV18 many . TGTGCCAGCTCACAGATTGGACGAGGGACTGAAGCTTTCTTT CASSQIGRGTEAFF
TRBJ2-5 TRBV2 many TRBD2 TGTGCCAGGCATAACATGCGGACTAGCGGGAGGAGAGAGACCCAGTACTTC CARHNMRTSGRRETQYF
TRBJ1-6 TRBV6-5 . . TGTGCCACCTCGCTCTCATACTATAATTCACCCCTCCACTTT CATSLSYYNSPLHF
TRBJ1-1 TRBV12-3/TRBV12-4 . TRBD1 TGTGCCAGCAGACGGACAGGGGGGACTGAAGCTTTCTTT CASRRTGGTEAFF
TRBJ1-4 TRBV11-3 few . TGTGCCAGCAGCCAATCAGGGATCGCAAAACTGTTTTTT CASSQSGIAKLFF
TRBJ1-2 TRBV7-8 few . TGTGCCAGCAGCTTAGGCAAAACTAACTATGGCTACACCTTC CASSLGKTNYGYTF
TRBJ2-1 TRBV12-3/TRBV12-4 few . TGTGCCAGCACCCCACGTTACAATGAGCAGTTCTTC CASTPRYNEQFF
TRBJ1-1 TRBV28 few . TGTGCCAGCCGACAAGAGAAGTTAAGGGGCACTGAAGCTTTCTTT CASRQEKLRGTEAFF
TRBJ2-1 TRBV10-3 many . TGTGCCATCAGTTTTGAGGTGGGGGGTAATGAGCAGTTCTTC CAISFEVGGNEQFF
TRBJ2-2 TRBV20-1 few . TGCAGTGCTAGAGATAGGCGGGGGCACGCCACCGGGGAGCTGTTTTTT CSARDRRGHATGELFF
TRBJ1-5 TRBV6-5 few . TGTGCCAGCAGTTACGACAGGAATCAGCCCCAGCATTTT CASSYDRNQPQHF
TRBJ1-1 TRBV30 many . TGTGCCTGGAGCGTCTGGGGGGGAGTGAACACTGAAGCTTTCTTT CAWSVWGGVNTEAFF
TRBJ1-1 TRBV12-3/TRBV12-4 . . TGTGCCAGCAGTTTAGGACACCGAAACGCTGAAGCTTTCTTT CASSLGHRNAEAFF
TRBJ2-7 TRBV12-3/TRBV12-4 . . TGTGCCAGCAGTTTTATCCATAGCTCCTACGAGCAGTACTTC CASSFIHSSYEQYF
TRBJ2-1 TRBV27 . TRBD2 TGTGCCAGCAGTTCCTATGGCGGGAGGAGGTATGAGCAGTTCTTC CASSSYGGRRYEQFF
TRBJ2-7 TRBV20-1 . . TGCAGTGCTAGGACCTCGGGACCGAACACCGAGCAGTACTTC CSARTSGPNTEQYF
TRBJ2-1 TRBV24-1 . TRBD1 TGTGCCACCAGTGCTCGGGACAGATACAATGAGCAGTTCTTC CATSARDRYNEQFF
TRBJ2-1 TRBV5-1 once TRBD2 TGCGCCAGCAGCCAGGGCGGGGGATCCTACAATGAGCAGTTCTTC CASSQGGGSYNEQFF
TRBJ1-2 TRBV6-5 few . TGTGCCAGCAACGCCCGCAGGGGCCCCTCCTATGGCTACACCTTC CASNARRGPSYGYTF
TRBJ1-3 TRBV28 few . TGTGCCAGCAGTTTAACGTCAACTGGAAACACCATATATTTT CASSLTSTGNTIYF
TRBJ2-3 TRBV12-3/TRBV12-4 . TRBD2 TGTGCCAGCAGTTTAAGGCGGAGCGGGAGCCTCTTTAGCACAGATACGCAGTATTTT CASSLRRSGSLFSTDTQYF
TRBJ1-4 TRBV6-5 . . TGTGCCAGCAGTTACTCGTTGGAGGCCAATGGGAAACTGTTTTTT CASSYSLEANGKLFF
TRBJ2-3 TRBV20-1 . TRBD2 TGCAGTGCTAGAGATCCGTTTGAGCGGGGAAGCACAGATACGCAGTATTTT CSARDPFERGSTDTQYF
TRBJ2-3 TRBV6-5 . . TGTGCCAGCAGTTACCTTACCGGGACGCCGGGCCAAGATACGCAGTATTTT CASSYLTGTPGQDTQYF
TRBJ2-2 TRBV14 few . TGTGCCAGCAGCCAAGATCGGGTTGGCGGGGAGCTGTTTTTT CASSQDRVGGELFF
TRBJ2-1 TRBV7-2 . . TGTGCCAGCAGTATAGGGCCAGGGCTCAATGAGCAGTTCTTC CASSIGPGLNEQFF
TRBJ1-3 TRBV4-2 few . TGTGCCAGCAGCCAAGATGAGGGGGGAGGCACCATATATTTT CASSQDEGGGTIYF
TRBJ2-5 TRBV21-1 many . TGTGCCAGCAATGGTAACCGGGGGCCCCGAGAGACCCAGTACTTC CASNGNRGPRETQYF
TRBJ1-2 TRBV29-1 . . TGCAGCGTTGCGGGTGGGCAGTCGGCTAACTATGGCTACACCTTC CSVAGGQSANYGYTF
TRBJ1-2 TRBV5-6 . TRBD1 TGTGCCAGCAGCCACCGACAGGGGCTCTATGGCTACACCTTC CASSHRQGLYGYTF
TRBJ2-6 TRBV24-1 . . TGTGCCACCAGTGATTTAGTAAGAGGGGCCAACGTCCTGACTTTC CATSDLVRGANVLTF
TRBJ1-2 TRBV12-3/TRBV12-4 few . TGTGCCAGCAGTCCCCCCCCTGGGGGCTACACCTTC CASSPPPGGYTF
TRBJ1-1 TRBV12-3/TRBV12-4 few . TGTGCCAGCTTTTCAACGGGGCGGGGGACTGAAGCTTTCTTT CASFSTGRGTEAFF
TRBJ2-3 TRBV29-1 . . TGCAGCGTTGATGCTCGATATTTT CSVDARYF
TRBJ1-5 TRBV28 many TRBD1 TGTGCCAGCAGAGCGACAGGGGGCAATCAGCCCCAGCATTTT CASRATGGNQPQHF
TRBJ1-1 TRBV29-1 . . TGCAGCGTCGGAGAGGGGGGAAGAGCTTTCTTT CSVGEGGRAFF
TRBJ2-1 TRBV27 few . TGTGCCAGCAGTCTTGGGGACGGAGCCGGGAATGAGCAGTTCTTC CASSLGDGAGNEQFF